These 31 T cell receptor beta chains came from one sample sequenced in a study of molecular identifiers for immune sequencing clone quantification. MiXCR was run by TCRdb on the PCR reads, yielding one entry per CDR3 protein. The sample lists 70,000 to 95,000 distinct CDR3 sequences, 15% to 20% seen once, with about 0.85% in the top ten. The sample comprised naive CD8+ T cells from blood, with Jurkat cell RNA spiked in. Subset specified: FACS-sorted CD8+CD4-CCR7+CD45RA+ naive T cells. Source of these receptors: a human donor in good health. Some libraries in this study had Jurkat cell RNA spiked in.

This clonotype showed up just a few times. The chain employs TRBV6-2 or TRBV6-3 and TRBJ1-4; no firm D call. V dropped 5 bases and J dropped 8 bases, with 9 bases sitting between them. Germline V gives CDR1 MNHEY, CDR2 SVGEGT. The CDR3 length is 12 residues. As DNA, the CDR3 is TGTGCCAGCAGTGGATTGACGGAAAAACTGTTTTTT. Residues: CASSGLTEKLFF.

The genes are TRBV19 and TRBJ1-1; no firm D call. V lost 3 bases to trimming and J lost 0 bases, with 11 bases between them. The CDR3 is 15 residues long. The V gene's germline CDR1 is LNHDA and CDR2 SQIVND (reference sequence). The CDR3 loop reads CASSIGPRLNTEAFF. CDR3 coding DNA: TGTGCCAGTAGTATCGGCCCGAGACTGAACACTGAAGCTTTCTTT.

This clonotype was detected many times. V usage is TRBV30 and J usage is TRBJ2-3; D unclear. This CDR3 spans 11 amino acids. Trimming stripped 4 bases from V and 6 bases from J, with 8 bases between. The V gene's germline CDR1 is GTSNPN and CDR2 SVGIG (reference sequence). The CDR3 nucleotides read TGTGCCTGGATGTGGGCTGATACGCAGTATTTT. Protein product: CAWMWADTQYF.

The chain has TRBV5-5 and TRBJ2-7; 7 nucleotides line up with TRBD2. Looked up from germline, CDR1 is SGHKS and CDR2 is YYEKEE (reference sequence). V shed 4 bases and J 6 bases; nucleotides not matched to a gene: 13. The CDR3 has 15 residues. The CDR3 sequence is CASSLGERGTFEQYF. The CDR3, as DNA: TGTGCCAGCAGCCTAGGGGAGCGGGGTACTTTCGAGCAGTACTTC.

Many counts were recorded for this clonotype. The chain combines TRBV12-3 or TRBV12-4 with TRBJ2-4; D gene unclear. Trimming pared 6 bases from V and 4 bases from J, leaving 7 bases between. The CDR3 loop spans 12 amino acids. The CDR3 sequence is CASSQSKNIQYF. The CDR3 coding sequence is TGTGCCAGCAGCCAGTCGAAAAACATTCAGTACTTC.

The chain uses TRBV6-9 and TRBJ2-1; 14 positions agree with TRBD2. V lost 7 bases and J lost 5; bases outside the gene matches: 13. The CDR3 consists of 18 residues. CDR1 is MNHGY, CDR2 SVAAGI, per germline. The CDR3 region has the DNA TGTGCCAGCACCAATGCGGGGCCGACTAGCGGGGGGGACAATGAGCAGTTCTTC. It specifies CASTNAGPTSGGDNEQFF.

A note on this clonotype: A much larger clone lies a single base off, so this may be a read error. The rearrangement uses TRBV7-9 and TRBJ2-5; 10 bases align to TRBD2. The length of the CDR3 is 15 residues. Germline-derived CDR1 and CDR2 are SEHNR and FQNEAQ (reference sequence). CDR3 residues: CASSLLAGAVETQCF. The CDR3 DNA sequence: TGTGCCAGCAGCTTACTAGCGGGAGCGGTAGAGACCCAGTGCTTC.

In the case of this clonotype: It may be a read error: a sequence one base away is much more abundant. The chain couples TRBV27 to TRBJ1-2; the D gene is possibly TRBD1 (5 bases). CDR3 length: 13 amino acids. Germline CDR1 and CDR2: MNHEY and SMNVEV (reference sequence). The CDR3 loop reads CTSSYTGYSGYTF. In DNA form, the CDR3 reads TGTACCAGCAGTTACACAGGCTATTCTGGCTACACCTTC.

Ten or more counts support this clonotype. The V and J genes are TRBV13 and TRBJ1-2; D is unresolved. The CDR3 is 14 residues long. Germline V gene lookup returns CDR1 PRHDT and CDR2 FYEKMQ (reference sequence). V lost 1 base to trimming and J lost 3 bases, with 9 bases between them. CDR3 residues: CASSLVSGDYGYTF. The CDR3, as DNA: TGTGCCAGCAGCTTAGTTTCCGGGGACTATGGCTACACCTTC.

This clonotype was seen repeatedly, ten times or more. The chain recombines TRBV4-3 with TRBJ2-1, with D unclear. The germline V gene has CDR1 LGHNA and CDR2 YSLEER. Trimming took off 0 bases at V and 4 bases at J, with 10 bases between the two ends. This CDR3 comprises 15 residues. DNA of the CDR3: TGCGCCAGCAGCCAAGATGTTACTCTTTACAATGAGCAGTTCTTC. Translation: CASSQDVTLYNEQFF.

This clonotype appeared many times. CDR3 sequence reads: CASSYGQGSGYTF. The CDR3 DNA sequence: TGTGCCAGCAGTTACGGGCAGGGAAGCGGCTACACCTTC. The rearrangement uses TRBV7-9 and TRBJ1-2; D is possibly TRBD1 (5 bases). Per germline, CDR1 SEHNR and CDR2 FQNEAQ (reference sequence). CDR3 length: 13 residues. Between the trimmed V and J ends, which lost 6 bases and 8 bases, there was a span of 16 bases.

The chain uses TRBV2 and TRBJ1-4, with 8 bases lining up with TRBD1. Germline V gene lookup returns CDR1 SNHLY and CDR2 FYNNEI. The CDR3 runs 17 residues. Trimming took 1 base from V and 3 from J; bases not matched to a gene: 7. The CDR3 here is CASSEGVRGPPNEKLFF. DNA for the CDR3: TGTGCCAGCAGTGAAGGGGTCAGGGGGCCCCCTAATGAAAAACTGTTTTTT. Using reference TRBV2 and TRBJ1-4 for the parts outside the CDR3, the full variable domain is EPEVTQTPSHQVTQMGQEVILRCVPISNHLYFYWYRQILGQKVEFLVSFYNNEISEKSEIFDDQFSVERPDGSNFTLKIRSTKLEDSAMYFCASSEGVRGPPNEKLFFGSGTQLSVL.

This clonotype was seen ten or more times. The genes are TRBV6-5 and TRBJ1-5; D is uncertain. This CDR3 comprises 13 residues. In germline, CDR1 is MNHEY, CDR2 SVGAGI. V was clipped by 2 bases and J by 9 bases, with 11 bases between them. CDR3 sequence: CASSYHGGVPQHF. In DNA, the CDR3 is TGTGCCAGCAGTTACCACGGAGGTGTGCCCCAGCATTTT.

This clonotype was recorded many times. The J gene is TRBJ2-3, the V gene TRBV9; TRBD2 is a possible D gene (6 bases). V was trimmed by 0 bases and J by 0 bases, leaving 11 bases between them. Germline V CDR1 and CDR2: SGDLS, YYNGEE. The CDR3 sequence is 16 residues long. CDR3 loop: CASSVGDFPSTDTQYF. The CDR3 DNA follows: TGTGCCAGCAGCGTAGGGGACTTCCCAAGCACAGATACGCAGTATTTT.

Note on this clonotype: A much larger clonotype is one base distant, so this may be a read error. CDR3 in amino acids: CSAVIRGGYYGYTF. Here the CDR3 DNA reads TGCAGCGCCGTCATTAGGGGCGGGTATTATGGCTACACCTTC. The V and J genes are TRBV29-1 and TRBJ1-2; D may be TRBD1 (5 bases). Trimming removed 7 bases at V and 5 bases at J, with 20 bases between. CDR1 SQVTM and CDR2 ANQGSEA come from the germline V gene. This CDR3 region has 14 residues.

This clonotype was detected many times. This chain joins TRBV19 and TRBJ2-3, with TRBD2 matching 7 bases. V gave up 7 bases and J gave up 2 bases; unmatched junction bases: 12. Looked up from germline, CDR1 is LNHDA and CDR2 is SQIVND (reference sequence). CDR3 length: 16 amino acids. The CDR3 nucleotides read TGTGCCAGTACCCCTTCTCTGCGGGGGATCACAGATACGCAGTATTTT. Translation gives CASTPSLRGITDTQYF.

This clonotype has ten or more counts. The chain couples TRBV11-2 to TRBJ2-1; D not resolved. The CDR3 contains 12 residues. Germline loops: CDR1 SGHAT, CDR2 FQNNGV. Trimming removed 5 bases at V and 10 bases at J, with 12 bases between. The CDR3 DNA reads TGTGCCAGCAGCGCGACCGCCGGAGAGCAGTTCTTC. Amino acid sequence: CASSATAGEQFF.

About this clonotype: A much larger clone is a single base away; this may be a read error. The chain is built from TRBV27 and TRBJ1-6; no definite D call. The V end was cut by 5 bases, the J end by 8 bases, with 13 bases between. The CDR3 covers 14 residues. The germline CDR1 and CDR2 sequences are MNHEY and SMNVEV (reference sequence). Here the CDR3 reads CASSLPAMYSPLHF. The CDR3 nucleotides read TGTGCCAGCAGTCTACCCGCGATGTATTCACCCCTCCACTTT.

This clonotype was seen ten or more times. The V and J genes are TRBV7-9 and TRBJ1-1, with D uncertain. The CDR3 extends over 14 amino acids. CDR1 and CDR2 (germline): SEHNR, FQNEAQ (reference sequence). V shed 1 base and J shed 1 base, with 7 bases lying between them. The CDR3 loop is CASSLGGANTEAFF. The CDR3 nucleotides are TGTGCCAGCAGCTTAGGTGGAGCGAACACTGAAGCTTTCTTT.

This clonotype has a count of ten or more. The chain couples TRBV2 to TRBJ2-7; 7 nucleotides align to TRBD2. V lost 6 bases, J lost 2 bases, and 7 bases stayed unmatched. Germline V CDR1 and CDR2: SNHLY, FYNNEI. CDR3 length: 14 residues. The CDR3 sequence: CASSPRDYTYEQYF. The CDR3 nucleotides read TGTGCCAGCAGCCCACGGGACTACACCTACGAGCAGTACTTC.

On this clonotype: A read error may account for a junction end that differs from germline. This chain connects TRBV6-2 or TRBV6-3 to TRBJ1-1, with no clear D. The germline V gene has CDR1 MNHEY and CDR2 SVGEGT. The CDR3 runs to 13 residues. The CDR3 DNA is TGTACCAGCAGTCTCCTGAGGGCCACTGAAGCTTTCTTT. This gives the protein CTSSLLRATEAFF.

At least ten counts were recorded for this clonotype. CDR3 sequence: CASSPDREREKLFF. Written as DNA, the CDR3 is TGTGCCAGCAGCCCAGACAGGGAAAGAGAAAAACTGTTTTTT. This chain joins TRBV7-9 and TRBJ1-4; TRBD1 matches 7 bases. CDR1 is SEHNR and CDR2 is FQNEAQ in the germline V gene (reference sequence). The CDR3 runs 14 residues. J was trimmed by 8 bases and V by 5 bases; bases with no gene match: 8.

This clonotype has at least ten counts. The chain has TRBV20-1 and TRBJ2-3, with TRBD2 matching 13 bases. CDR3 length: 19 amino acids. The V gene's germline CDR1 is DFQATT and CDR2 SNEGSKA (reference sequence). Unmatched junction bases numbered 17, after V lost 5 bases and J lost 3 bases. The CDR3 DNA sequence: TGCAGTGCTGAGGTGGCGGGAGGACTAGCGGGAGAGGGAACAGATACGCAGTATTTT. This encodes CSAEVAGGLAGEGTDTQYF.

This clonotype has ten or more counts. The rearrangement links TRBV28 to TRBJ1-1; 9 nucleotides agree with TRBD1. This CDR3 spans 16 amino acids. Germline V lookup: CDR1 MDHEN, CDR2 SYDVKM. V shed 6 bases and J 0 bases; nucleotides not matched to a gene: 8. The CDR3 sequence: CASSQTGGPMNTEAFF. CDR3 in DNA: TGTGCCAGCAGCCAGACAGGGGGACCGATGAACACTGAAGCTTTCTTT. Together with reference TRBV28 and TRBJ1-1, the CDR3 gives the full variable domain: DVKVTQSSRYLVKRTGEKVFLECVQDMDHENMFWYRQDPGLGLRLIYFSYDVKMKEKGDIPEGYSVSREKKERFSLILESASTNQTSMYLCASSQTGGPMNTEAFFGQGTRLTVV.

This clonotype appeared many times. The CDR3 is CSARTSGTTYEQYF. In nucleotides, the CDR3 is TGCAGTGCACGAACTAGCGGCACTACCTACGAGCAGTACTTC. This sequence joins TRBV20-1 and TRBJ2-7, with 8 bases that match TRBD2. Germline-derived CDR1 and CDR2 are DFQATT and SNEGSKA (reference sequence). This CDR3 comprises 14 residues. V was clipped by 6 bases and J by 2 bases; unmatched bases: 9.

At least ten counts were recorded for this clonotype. The CDR3 spells CASSPRGSGGTDTQYF. The CDR3 bases are TGTGCCAGCAGCCCGCGGGGGAGCGGGGGCACAGATACGCAGTATTTT. The chain uses TRBV7-6 and TRBJ2-3; TRBD2 agrees at 7 bases. The junction had 9 bases not matched to a gene; V was cut back by 5 bases and J by 1 base. Per the germline V gene, CDR1 is SGHVS and CDR2 is FNYEAQ. The CDR3 length is 16 residues.

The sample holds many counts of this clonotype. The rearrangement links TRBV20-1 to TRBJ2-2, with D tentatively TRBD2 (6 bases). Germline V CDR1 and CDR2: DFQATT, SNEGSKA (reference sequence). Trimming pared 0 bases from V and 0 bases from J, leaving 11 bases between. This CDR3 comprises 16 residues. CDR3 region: CSARDRKRANTGELFF. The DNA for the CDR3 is TGCAGTGCTAGAGATCGGAAGCGGGCGAACACCGGGGAGCTGTTTTTT.

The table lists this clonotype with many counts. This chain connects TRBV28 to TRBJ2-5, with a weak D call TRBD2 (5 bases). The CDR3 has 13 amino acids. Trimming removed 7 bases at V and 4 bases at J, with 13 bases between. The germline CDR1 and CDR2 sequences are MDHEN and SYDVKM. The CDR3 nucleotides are TGTGCCAGCACACTAGTTGGTGGAGAGACCCAGTACTTC. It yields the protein CASTLVGGETQYF.

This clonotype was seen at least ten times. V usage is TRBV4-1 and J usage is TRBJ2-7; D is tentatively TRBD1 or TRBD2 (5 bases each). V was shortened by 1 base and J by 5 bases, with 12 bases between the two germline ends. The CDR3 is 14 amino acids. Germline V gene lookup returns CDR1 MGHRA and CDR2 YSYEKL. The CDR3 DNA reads TGCGCCAGCAGCCAAGTTCAAGGGGACGACGAGCAGTACTTC. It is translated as CASSQVQGDDEQYF.

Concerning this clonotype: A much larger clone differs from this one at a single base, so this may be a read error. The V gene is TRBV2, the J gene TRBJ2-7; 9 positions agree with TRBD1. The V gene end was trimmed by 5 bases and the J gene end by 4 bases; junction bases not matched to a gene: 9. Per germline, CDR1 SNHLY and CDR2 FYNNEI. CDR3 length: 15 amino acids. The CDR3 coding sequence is TGTGCCAGCAGTCCCCCCGGGACAGGGATTTACGAGCAGTACTTC. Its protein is CASSPPGTGIYEQYF.

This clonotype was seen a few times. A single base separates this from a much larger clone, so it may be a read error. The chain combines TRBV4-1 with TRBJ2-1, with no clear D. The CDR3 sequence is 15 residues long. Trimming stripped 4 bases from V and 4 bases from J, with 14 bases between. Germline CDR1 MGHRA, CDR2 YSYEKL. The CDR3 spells CASSRDRGMYNEQFF. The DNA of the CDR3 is TGCGCCAGCAGCCGAGATAGAGGAATGTACAATGAGCAGTTCTTC.